What follows are 2 T cell receptor beta chains derived from one specimen sequenced in a study of cytomegalovirus exposure and HLA in healthy donors. A multiplex PCR was run with 60 Vbeta primers and 13 Jbeta primers. Sequencing was performed with immunoSEQ multiplex PCR; in TCRdb, only in-frame clones are kept and a portion is missing. The table shows about 110,000 clones, with 55% to 75% occurring only once. Specimen: PBMCs. Receptors were obtained from a woman aged 40 to 55 in good health and CMV-seropositive.

This clone has more than one count but fewer than ten. This chain links TRBV9 with TRBJ2-7; D gene unclear. Germline V gene sequence: CDR1 SGDLS, CDR2 YYNGEE. This CDR3 region has 13 residues. V lost 0 bases to trimming and J lost 5 bases, with 9 bases between them. This CDR3 reads CASSVDSGHEQYF. As DNA, the CDR3 is TGTGCCAGCAGCGTAGATTCAGGCCACGAGCAGTACTTC.

Worth noting for this clone: Compared with germline, one end of the junction differs, possibly owing to a read error. This chain joins TRBV7-9 and TRBJ1-4; 7 bases fit TRBD1. In germline, CDR1 is SEHNR, CDR2 FQNEAQ (reference sequence). This CDR3 region has 12 residues. The CDR3 loop is CSSSRDRDRLFF. As DNA, the CDR3 is TGTTCCAGCAGCCGAGACAGGGATCGACTGTTTTTT.